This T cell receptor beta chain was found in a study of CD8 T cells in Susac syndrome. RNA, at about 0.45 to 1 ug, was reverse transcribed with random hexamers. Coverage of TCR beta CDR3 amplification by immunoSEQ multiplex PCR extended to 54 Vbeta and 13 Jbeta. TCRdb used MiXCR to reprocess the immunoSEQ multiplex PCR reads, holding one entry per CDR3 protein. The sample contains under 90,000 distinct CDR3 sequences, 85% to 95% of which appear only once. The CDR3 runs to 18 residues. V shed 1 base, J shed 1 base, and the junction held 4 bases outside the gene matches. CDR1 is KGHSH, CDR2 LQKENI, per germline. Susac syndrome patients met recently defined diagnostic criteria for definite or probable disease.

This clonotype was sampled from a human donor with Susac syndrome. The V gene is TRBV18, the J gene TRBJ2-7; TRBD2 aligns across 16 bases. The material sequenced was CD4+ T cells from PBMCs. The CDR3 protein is CASSPLGTSGRGSYEQYF. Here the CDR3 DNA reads TGTGCCAGCTCACCACTTGGGACTAGCGGGAGGGGTTCCTACGAGCAGTACTTC.